This T cell receptor beta chain was documented in a study of regulatory T cells in long-lasting Graves disease. The study's findings and limits: Persistent disease was associated with favored TRBV28 usage and with favored use of TRBJ1-2 and TRBJ2-5.

This sample's time point: newly diagnosed GD, antithyroid drugs for less than 3 months. RNA isolated from PBMCs was used to make the TCR library. The CDR3 spans 14 residues. Trimming shortened V by 4 bases and J by 11 bases, and 16 bases separated the two germline ends. Germline V gene data show CDR1 as SGDLS and CDR2 as YYNGEE. According to the study, TCR beta libraries were built with iRepertoire HTBI primers and CDR3-region Arm-PCR. Original analysis: Identified segments across samples numbered under 80 TRBV and over eleven TRBJ. Each CDR3 protein gets one entry after TCRdb re-called the multiplex PCR reads with MiXCR. The V and J calls here are based on TCRdb, not the publication. Of about 620,000 distinct CDR3 sequences in the sample, roughly 15% were seen once. This clonotype was observed a few times. Its antigen remains unidentified. These same data were also listed under a study on T cells in Graves' hyperthyroidism and ophthalmopathy. As reported in that work: Most thyroid clonotypes with frequency above 0.001 were detected in blood.

The sequence derives from a woman aged 25-40 years with Graves disease. The chain combines TRBV9 with TRBJ1-6; D ambiguous. The sample here was peripheral blood mononuclear cells (PBMCs), taken at new diagnosis, from a patient treated with antithyroid drugs. DNA of the CDR3: TGTGCCAGCAGCCAAACGGGCTATCAGACACCCCTCCACTTT. Translation: CASSQTGYQTPLHF. Full variable domain (missing parts from reference TRBV9 and TRBJ1-6): DSGVTQTPKHLITATGQRVTLRCSPRSGDLSVYWYQQSLDQGLQFLIQYYNGEERAKGNILERFSAQQFPDLHSELNLSSLELGDSALYFCASSQTGYQTPLHFGNGTRLTVT.